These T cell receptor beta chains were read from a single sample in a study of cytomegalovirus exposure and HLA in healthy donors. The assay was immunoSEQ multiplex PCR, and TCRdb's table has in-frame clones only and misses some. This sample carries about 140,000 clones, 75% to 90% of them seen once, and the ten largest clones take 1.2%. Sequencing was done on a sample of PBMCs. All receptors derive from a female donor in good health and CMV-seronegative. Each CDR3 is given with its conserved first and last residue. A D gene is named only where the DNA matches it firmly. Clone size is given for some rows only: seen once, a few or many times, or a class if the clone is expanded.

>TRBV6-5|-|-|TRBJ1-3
CASSYSISGAGNTIYF
TGTGCCAGCAGTTACTCGATCTCAGGGGCTGGAAACACCATATATTTT
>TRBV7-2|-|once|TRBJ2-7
CASSFTGHEQYF
TGTGCCAGCAGCTTTACAGGGCACGAGCAGTACTTC
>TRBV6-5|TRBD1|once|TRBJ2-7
CASSYSGQRDEQYF
TGTGCCAGCAGTTACTCGGGACAGAGAGACGAGCAGTACTTC
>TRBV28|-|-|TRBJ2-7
CASSDAFVSSYEQYF
TGTGCCAGCAGTGATGCTTTCGTGAGCTCGTACGAGCAGTACTTC
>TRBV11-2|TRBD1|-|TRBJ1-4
CASSLVTGGRNEKLFF
TGTGCCAGCAGCTTAGTCACAGGGGGAAGGAATGAAAAACTGTTTTTT
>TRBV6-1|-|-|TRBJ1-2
CATQGIGNYGYTF
TGTGCCACACAGGGAATCGGGAACTATGGCTACACCTTC
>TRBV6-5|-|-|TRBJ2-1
CASSYSRDSYNEQFF
TGTGCCAGCAGTTATAGCCGGGACTCGTACAATGAGCAGTTCTTC
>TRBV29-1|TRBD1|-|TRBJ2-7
CSASGTGGDYEQYF
TGCAGCGCCTCAGGGACAGGGGGGGACTACGAGCAGTACTTC
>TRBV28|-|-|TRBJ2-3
CASRLSGLDTQYF
TGTGCCAGCAGGTTGAGCGGTCTTGATACGCAGTATTTT
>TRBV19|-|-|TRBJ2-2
CASSIEDTGELFF
TGTGCCAGTAGTATCGAGGACACCGGGGAGCTGTTTTTT
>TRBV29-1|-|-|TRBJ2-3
CSVGLSTDTQYF
TGCAGCGTCGGACTGAGCACAGATACGCAGTATTTT
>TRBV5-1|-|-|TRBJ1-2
CASSFGTTNYGYTF
TGCGCCAGCAGCTTTGGGACAACTAACTATGGCTACACCTTC
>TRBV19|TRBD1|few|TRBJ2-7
CASSTGTGPYEQYF
TGTGCCAGTAGCACCGGGACAGGGCCTTACGAGCAGTACTTC
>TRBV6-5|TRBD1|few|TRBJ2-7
CASRGGTGGQEQYF
TGTGCCAGCAGAGGCGGGACAGGGGGCCAGGAGCAGTACTTC
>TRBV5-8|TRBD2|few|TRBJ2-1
CASSLGLAEHNEQFF
TGTGCCAGCAGCTTGGGGCTAGCGGAGCACAATGAGCAGTTCTTC
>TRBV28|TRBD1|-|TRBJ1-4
CASSLQGARVSEKLFF
TGTGCCAGCAGTTTACAGGGGGCCAGGGTGAGTGAAAAACTGTTTTTT